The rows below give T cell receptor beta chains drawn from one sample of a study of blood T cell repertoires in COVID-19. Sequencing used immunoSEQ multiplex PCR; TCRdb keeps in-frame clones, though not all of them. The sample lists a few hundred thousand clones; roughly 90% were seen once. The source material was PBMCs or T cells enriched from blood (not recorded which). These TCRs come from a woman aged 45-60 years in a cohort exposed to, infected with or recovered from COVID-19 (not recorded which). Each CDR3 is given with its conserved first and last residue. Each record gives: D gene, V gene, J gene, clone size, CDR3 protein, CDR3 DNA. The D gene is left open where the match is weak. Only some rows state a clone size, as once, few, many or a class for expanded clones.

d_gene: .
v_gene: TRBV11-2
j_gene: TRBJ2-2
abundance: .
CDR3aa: CASSLRRGDRGGELFF
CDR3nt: TGTGCCAGCAGCTTACGGCGGGGCGACCGGGGCGGGGAGCTGTTTTTT

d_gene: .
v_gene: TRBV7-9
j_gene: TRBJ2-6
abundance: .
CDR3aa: CASSEQGGAGANVLTF
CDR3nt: TGTGCCAGCAGCGAACAGGGCGGCGCTGGGGCCAACGTCCTGACTTTC

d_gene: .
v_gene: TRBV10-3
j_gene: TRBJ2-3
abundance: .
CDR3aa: CAISEMAGRNTQYF
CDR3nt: TGTGCCATCAGTGAGATGGCAGGGAGGAATACGCAGTATTTT

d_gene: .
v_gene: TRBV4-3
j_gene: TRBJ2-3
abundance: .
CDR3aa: CASSQSYGDTQYF
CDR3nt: TGCGCCAGCAGCCAATCCTACGGAGATACGCAGTATTTT

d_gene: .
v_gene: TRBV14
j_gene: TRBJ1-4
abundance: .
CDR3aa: CASSHKVRARGEKLFF
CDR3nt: TGTGCCAGCAGCCATAAAGTCCGGGCCAGGGGAGAAAAACTGTTTTTT

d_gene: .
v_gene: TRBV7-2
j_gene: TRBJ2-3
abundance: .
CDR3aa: CASSPYPSSVRTDTQYF
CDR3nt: TGTGCCAGCAGCCCCTATCCTAGCTCAGTCCGCACAGATACGCAGTATTTT

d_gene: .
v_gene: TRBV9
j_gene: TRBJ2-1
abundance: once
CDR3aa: CASSVNNEQFF
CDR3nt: TGTGCCAGCAGCGTTAACAATGAGCAGTTCTTC

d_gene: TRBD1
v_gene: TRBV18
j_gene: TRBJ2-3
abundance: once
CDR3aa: CASSPTGGADTQYF
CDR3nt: TGTGCCAGCTCCCCTACAGGGGGCGCAGATACGCAGTATTTT

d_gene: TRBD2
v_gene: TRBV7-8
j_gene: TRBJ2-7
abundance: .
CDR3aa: CASSFVAGGNYEQYF
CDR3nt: TGTGCCAGCAGCTTCGTAGCGGGGGGGAACTACGAGCAGTACTTC

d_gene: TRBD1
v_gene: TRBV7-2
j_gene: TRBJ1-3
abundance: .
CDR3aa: CASSTGQGNTIYF
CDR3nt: TGTGCCAGCAGCACGGGACAGGGAAACACCATATATTTT

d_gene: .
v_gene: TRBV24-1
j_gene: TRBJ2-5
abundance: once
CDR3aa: CATSAGLRETQYF
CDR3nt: TGTGCCACCAGTGCGGGACTTAGGGAGACCCAGTACTTC

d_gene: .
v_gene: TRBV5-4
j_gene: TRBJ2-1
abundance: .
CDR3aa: CASSLTGDSYNEQFF
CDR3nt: TGTGCCAGCAGCCTGACGGGAGACTCCTACAATGAGCAGTTCTTC

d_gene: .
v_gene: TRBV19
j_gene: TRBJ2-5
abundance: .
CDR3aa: CASSPFHKQGKETQYF
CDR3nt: TGTGCCAGTAGTCCCTTCCACAAACAGGGAAAAGAGACCCAGTACTTC

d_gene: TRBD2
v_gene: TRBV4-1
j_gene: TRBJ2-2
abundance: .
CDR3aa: CASSQVAAGSTGELFF
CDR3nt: TGCGCCAGCAGCCAAGTGGCAGCGGGAAGCACCGGGGAGCTGTTTTTT

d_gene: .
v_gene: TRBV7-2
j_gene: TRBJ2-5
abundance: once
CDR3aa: CASSQGLEPGTQYF
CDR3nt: TGTGCCAGCAGCCAGGGACTCGAACCGGGGACCCAGTACTTC

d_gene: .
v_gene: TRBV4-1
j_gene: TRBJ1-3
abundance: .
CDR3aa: CASSHLKLGQGNTIYF
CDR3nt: TGCGCCAGCAGCCACCTTAAACTCGGACAGGGAAACACCATATATTTT

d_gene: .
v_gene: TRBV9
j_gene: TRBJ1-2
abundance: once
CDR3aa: CASSVAVGRGGGYTF
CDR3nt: TGTGCCAGCAGCGTAGCCGTAGGTCGGGGTGGTGGCTACACCTTC

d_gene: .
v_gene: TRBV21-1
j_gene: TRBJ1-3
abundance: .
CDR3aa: CASSKVERPRISFANTIYF
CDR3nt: TGTGCCAGCAGCAAAGTGGAGAGGCCCCGAATTTCCTTTGCGAACACCATATATTTT

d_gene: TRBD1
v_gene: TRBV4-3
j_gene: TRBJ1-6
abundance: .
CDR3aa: CASSQGTGVNSPLHF
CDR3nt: TGCGCCAGCAGCCAAGGGACAGGGGTTAATTCACCCCTCCACTTT

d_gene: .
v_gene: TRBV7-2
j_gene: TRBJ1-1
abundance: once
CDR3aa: CASSLHSQAGNTEAFF
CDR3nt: TGTGCCAGCAGCTTACACTCCCAGGCGGGAAACACTGAAGCTTTCTTT

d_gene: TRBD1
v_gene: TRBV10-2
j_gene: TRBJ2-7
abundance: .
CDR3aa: CASRGTGASYEQYF
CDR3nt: TGCGCCAGCAGAGGGACAGGAGCTTCCTACGAGCAGTACTTC

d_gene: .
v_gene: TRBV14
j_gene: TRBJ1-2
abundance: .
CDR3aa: CASSQEYSYGYTF
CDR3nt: TGTGCCAGCAGCCAAGAATACAGTTATGGCTACACCTTC

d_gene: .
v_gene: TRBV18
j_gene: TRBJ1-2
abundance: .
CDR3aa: CASSPGGNPSGYTF
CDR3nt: TGTGCCAGCTCACCAGGGGGGAATCCCTCTGGCTACACCTTC

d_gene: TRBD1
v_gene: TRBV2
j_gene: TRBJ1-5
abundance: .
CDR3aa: CASRGLGQGANQPQHF
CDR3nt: TGTGCCAGCAGGGGATTGGGACAGGGGGCAAATCAGCCCCAGCATTTT

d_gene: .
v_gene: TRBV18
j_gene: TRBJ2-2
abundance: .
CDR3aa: CASSWSQGYTGELFF
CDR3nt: TGTGCCAGCTCATGGTCTCAGGGCTACACCGGGGAGCTGTTTTTT

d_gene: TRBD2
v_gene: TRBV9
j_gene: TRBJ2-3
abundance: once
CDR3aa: CASSDNRGGAQDTQYF
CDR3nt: TGTGCCAGCAGCGACAACCGCGGGGGGGCGCAAGATACGCAGTATTTT

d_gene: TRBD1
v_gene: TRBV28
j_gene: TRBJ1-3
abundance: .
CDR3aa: CASSSGQGPRNTIYF
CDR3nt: TGTGCCAGCAGTTCCGGACAGGGCCCAAGAAACACCATATATTTT

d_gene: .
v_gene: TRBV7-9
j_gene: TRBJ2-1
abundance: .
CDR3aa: CASSPREGTPPYNEQFF
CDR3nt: TGTGCCAGCAGCCCCAGAGAGGGGACTCCCCCCTACAATGAGCAGTTCTTC

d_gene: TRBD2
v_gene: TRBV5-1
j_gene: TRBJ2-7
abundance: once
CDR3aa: CASSPGTSGGEYEQYF
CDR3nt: TGCGCCAGCAGCCCCGGGACTAGCGGGGGGGAATACGAGCAGTACTTC

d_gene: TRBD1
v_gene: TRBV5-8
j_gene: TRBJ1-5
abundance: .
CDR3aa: CASKTGETRQPQHF
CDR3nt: TGTGCCAGCAAAACAGGGGAGACTCGTCAGCCCCAGCATTTT

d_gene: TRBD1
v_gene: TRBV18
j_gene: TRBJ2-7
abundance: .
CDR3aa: CASSPPGTVSPYEQYF
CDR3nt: TGTGCCAGCTCACCACCGGGGACAGTGTCCCCCTACGAGCAGTACTTC

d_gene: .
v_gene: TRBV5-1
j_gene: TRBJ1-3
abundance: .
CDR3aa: CASSLGSSSGNTIYF
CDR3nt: TGCGCCAGCAGCTTGGGTAGTAGCTCTGGAAACACCATATATTTT

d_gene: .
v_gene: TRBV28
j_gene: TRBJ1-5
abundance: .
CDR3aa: CASRSGIGGPQHF
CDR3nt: TGTGCCAGCAGATCCGGTATCGGGGGGCCCCAGCATTTT

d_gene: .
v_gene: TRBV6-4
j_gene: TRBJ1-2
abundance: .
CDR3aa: CASSDKEGSGYTF
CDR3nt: TGTGCCAGCAGTGATAAGGAGGGGAGTGGCTACACCTTC

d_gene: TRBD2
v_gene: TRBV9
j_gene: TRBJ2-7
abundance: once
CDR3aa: CASSVGSGLAGYEQYF
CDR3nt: TGTGCCAGCAGCGTAGGATCTGGACTAGCGGGCTACGAGCAGTACTTC

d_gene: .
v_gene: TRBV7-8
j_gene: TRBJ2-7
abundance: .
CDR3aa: CASRPFGSSYEQYF
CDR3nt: TGTGCCAGCAGACCCTTTGGCAGCTCCTACGAGCAGTACTTC

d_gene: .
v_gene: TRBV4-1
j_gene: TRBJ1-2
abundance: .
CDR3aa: CASSQGTAANYGYTF
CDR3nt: TGCGCCAGCAGCCAAGGGACAGCGGCTAACTATGGCTACACCTTC

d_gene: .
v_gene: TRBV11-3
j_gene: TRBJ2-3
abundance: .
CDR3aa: CASSPRLRGTQYF
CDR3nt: TGTGCCAGCAGCCCGAGGCTACGGGGTACGCAGTATTTT

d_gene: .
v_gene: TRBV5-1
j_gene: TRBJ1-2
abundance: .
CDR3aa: CASSPQASANYGYTF
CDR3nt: TGCGCCAGCAGCCCTCAGGCCTCAGCTAACTATGGCTACACCTTC

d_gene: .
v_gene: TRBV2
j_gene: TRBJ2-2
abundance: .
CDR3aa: CASRYREGDTGELFF
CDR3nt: TGTGCCAGCAGGTACAGGGAGGGGGACACCGGGGAGCTGTTTTTT

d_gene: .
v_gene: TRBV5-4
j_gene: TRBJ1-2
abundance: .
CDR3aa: CASSLESGIAGYTF
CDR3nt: TGTGCCAGCAGCTTGGAATCGGGGATTGCTGGCTACACCTTC

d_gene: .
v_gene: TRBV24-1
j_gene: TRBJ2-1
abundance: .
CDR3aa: CATSDRTGGSSYNEQFF
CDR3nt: TGTGCCACCAGTGATCGAACGGGGGGCAGCTCCTACAATGAGCAGTTCTTC

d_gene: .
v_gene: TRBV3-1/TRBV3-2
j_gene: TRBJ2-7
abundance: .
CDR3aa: CASSQDIETPGAVNYEQYF
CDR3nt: TGTGCCAGCAGCCAAGACATCGAAACACCCGGAGCAGTGAACTACGAGCAGTACTTC

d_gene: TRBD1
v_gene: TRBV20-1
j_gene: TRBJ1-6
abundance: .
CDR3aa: CSASTTGWDSPLHF
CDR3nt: TGCAGTGCTAGTACGACAGGGTGGGATTCACCCCTCCACTTT

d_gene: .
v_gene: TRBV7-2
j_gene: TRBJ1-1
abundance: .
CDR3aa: CASSLQGINTEAFF
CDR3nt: TGTGCCAGCAGCTTACAGGGGATTAACACTGAAGCTTTCTTT

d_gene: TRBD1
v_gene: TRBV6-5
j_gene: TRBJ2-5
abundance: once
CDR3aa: CASSRGRGETQYF
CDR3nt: TGTGCCAGCAGTCGGGGCAGGGGGGAGACCCAGTACTTC

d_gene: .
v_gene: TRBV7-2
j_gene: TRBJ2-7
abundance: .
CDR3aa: CASSSLGYEQYF
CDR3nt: TGTGCCAGCAGCTCACTAGGGTACGAGCAGTACTTC

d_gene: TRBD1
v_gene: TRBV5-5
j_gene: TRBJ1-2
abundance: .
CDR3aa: CASSTGTGDGYTF
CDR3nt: TGTGCCAGCAGTACTGGGACAGGGGATGGCTACACCTTC

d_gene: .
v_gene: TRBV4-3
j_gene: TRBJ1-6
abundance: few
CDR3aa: CASSQVAHRDSPLHF
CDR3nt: TGCGCCAGCAGCCAAGTAGCCCACAGGGATTCACCCCTCCACTTT